The rows below give T cell receptor beta chains drawn from one sample of a study of T cell changes during pregnancy in multiple sclerosis. Produced via immunoSEQ multiplex PCR; TCRdb's table is partial and in-frame only. Of about 36,000 clones in the sample, around 91% were seen once. The sample here was CD8+ T cells from peripheral blood mononuclear cells, taken in the third trimester of pregnancy. These receptors were collected from a female donor with multiple sclerosis, enrolled in a pregnancy study. The CDR3 runs from the conserved cysteine through the conserved F or W. Fields, in order: V gene, J gene, clone size, D gene, CDR3 DNA, CDR3 protein. The D gene is left open where the match is weak. Size values are once, few and many counts, or a class for expanded clones, and some rows have none.

TRBV7-9,TRBJ2-2,once,NA,TGTGCCAGCAGCCCAGGCACCGGGGAGCTGTTTTTT,CASSPGTGELFF
TRBV19,TRBJ1-1,NA,NA,TGTGCCAGTAGTATTCCAGGGATGGGAACTGAAGCTTTCTTT,CASSIPGMGTEAFF
TRBV12-5,TRBJ1-4,NA,NA,TGTGCTAGTGGTTTGGTACTAAGCGGCCCATATGATGAAAAACTGTTTTTT,CASGLVLSGPYDEKLFF
TRBV2,TRBJ2-7,NA,TRBD1,TGTGCCAGCAGTGAAAAAGGCGGGACAGGGGTAAGGACGGGGGAGCAGTACTTC,CASSEKGGTGVRTGEQYF
TRBV5-6,TRBJ1-2,few,NA,TGTGCCAGCAGCTTGGGGATGGGACACCCCAGGGGCTACACCTTC,CASSLGMGHPRGYTF
TRBV27,TRBJ1-2,NA,TRBD1,TGTGCCAGCAGACCACCTGGACAGGGGATTGGCTACACCTTC,CASRPPGQGIGYTF
TRBV5-1,TRBJ2-1,NA,TRBD2,TGCGCCAGCAGCTTGGTTAGCGGGAGCTCCTACAATGAGCAGTTCTTC,CASSLVSGSSYNEQFF
TRBV7-9,TRBJ2-7,NA,TRBD2,TGTGCCAGCAGCTTAGTGGGGCTAGCGGGGGTCTACGAGCAGTACTTC,CASSLVGLAGVYEQYF
TRBV27,TRBJ2-3,NA,TRBD1,TGTGCCAGCAGTTCGACAGGGGGCACATTGTATTTT,CASSSTGGTLYF
TRBV27,TRBJ1-6,NA,NA,TGTGCCAGCAGTTTTCGGGGGGTTACCTATAATTCACCCCTCCACTTT,CASSFRGVTYNSPLHF
TRBV2,TRBJ2-5,NA,TRBD1,TGTGCCAGCGCGGACAGGGAACAAGAGACCCAGTACTTC,CASADREQETQYF
TRBV7-8,TRBJ2-3,NA,NA,TGTGCCAGCGTGGGGCCGGCGGATACGCAGTATTTT,CASVGPADTQYF
TRBV11-2,TRBJ2-3,NA,NA,TGTGCCAGCAGCTTAGGGCTAGCGAACACAGATACGCAGTATTTT,CASSLGLANTDTQYF
TRBV10-3,TRBJ1-6,NA,NA,TGTGCCATCAGTGAGGAACTTGGAGGTTCACCCCTCCACTTT,CAISEELGGSPLHF
TRBV5-4,TRBJ1-4,NA,TRBD1,TGTGCCAGCAGCTCCAGGACAGGTAGCGCTAATGAAAAACTGTTTTTT,CASSSRTGSANEKLFF
TRBV10-1,TRBJ2-7,NA,NA,TGCGCCAGCAGCCCAGGGTCCTACTCCTCCTACGAGCAGTACTTC,CASSPGSYSSYEQYF
TRBV6-4,TRBJ2-3,NA,NA,TGTGCCAGCAGTGAATACCCGGGATCAGATACGCAGTATTTT,CASSEYPGSDTQYF
TRBV14,TRBJ2-7,NA,TRBD2,TGTGCCAGCAGCCATATAGCGGGGGCGGCCTACGAGCAGTACTTC,CASSHIAGAAYEQYF
TRBV4-3,TRBJ1-1,NA,NA,TGCGCCAGCAGCCAAGGCCACCAAAGGACAACTGAAGCTTTCTTT,CASSQGHQRTTEAFF
TRBV19,TRBJ2-7,NA,TRBD2,TGTGCCAGTAGTATGGCCCTCGACCAACTAGCGGGATGGCAATACGAGCAGTACTTC,CASSMALDQLAGWQYEQYF
TRBV4-2,TRBJ2-1,many,TRBD2,TGTGCCAGCAGGGGAGGGGTTTCCTACAATGAGCAGTTCTTC,CASRGGVSYNEQFF
TRBV9,TRBJ2-7,NA,NA,TGTGCCAGCAGCGCCTTGACTAGTTCCATCTACGAGCAGTACTTC,CASSALTSSIYEQYF
TRBV27,TRBJ2-7,NA,NA,TGTGCCAGCAGTTTAAAACAGAGCTACGAGCAGTACTTC,CASSLKQSYEQYF
TRBV6-5,TRBJ2-3,NA,NA,TGTGCCAGCAGTTTTAGACAGGGCACAGATACGCAGTATTTT,CASSFRQGTDTQYF
TRBV4-3,TRBJ2-7,NA,NA,TGCGCCAGCAGCCAAACGGTCTCCTACGAGCAGTACTTC,CASSQTVSYEQYF
TRBV11-2,TRBJ1-4,NA,TRBD1,TGTGCCAGCAGCCCCGGACAGGCCCTTAATGAAAAACTGTTTTTT,CASSPGQALNEKLFF
TRBV7-9,TRBJ1-1,NA,NA,TGTGCCAGCAGCTACCAGGGGTTGAACACTGAAGCTTTCTTT,CASSYQGLNTEAFF
TRBV15,TRBJ1-5,NA,NA,TGTGCCACCAGCACCACAGACAATAGCAATCAGCCCCAGCATTTT,CATSTTDNSNQPQHF
TRBV7-8,TRBJ2-7,NA,TRBD2,TGTGCCAGCAGCTTAGAGCTAGCGGGGGACCACGAGCAGTACTTC,CASSLELAGDHEQYF
TRBV7-6,TRBJ2-3,NA,NA,TGTGCCAGCAGCTTAGGGCCCATTGGCAGGGGCCCAGATACGCAGTATTTT,CASSLGPIGRGPDTQYF
TRBV7-9,TRBJ2-7,once,TRBD1,TGTGCCAGCAGCCCGGGACAGAACGAGCAGTACTTC,CASSPGQNEQYF
TRBV15,TRBJ1-2,NA,TRBD1,TGTGCCACCAGCAGCGACCGGGACCCAGGGGGTGATGGCTACACCTTC,CATSSDRDPGGDGYTF
TRBV6-1,TRBJ2-3,NA,TRBD1,TGTGCCAGCAGCCCTGACAGGGTGGGATCAGATACGCAGTATTTT,CASSPDRVGSDTQYF
TRBV5-1,TRBJ2-3,NA,TRBD2,TGCGCCAGCAGCCCCGGACTAGCGGGGGGCACAGATACGCAGTATTTT,CASSPGLAGGTDTQYF
TRBV4-3,TRBJ2-7,once,NA,TGCGCCAGCAGCCAAGAACACCAAGGGGCCACCTACGAGCAGTACTTC,CASSQEHQGATYEQYF
TRBV7-3,TRBJ2-2,NA,TRBD1,TGTGCCAGCAGCCCATACACAGGGGGAGCCGGGGAGCTGTTTTTT,CASSPYTGGAGELFF
TRBV6-5,TRBJ2-7,NA,TRBD2,TGTGCCAGCAGCCTCGGACTAGCGGAGGGCTACGAGCAGTACTTC,CASSLGLAEGYEQYF
TRBV4-3,TRBJ2-7,few,TRBD1,TGCGCCAGCAGCCAAGATCCCGGGGACAGCTCCTACGAGCAGTACTTC,CASSQDPGDSSYEQYF
TRBV7-8,TRBJ1-1,NA,NA,TGTGCCAGCAGCTTCCCTACGGTAGGGCAGGGGTTGTCAGCTTTCTTT,CASSFPTVGQGLSAFF
TRBV7-9,TRBJ2-3,NA,NA,TGTGCCAGCAGCTCACAGGGATTGGAGGACACAGATACGCAGTATTTT,CASSSQGLEDTDTQYF
TRBV4-2,TRBJ2-6,medium-sized,NA,TGTGCCAGCAGCCAAGATGCGGGCTCTGGGGCCAACGTCCTGACTTTC,CASSQDAGSGANVLTF
TRBV9,TRBJ2-1,NA,NA,TGTGCCAGCTCACCAGGGCCCGACAATGAGCAGTTCTTC,CASSPGPDNEQFF
TRBV6-1,TRBJ1-4,many,NA,TGTGCCAGCAGTGAAGATGGCGGCGCAAGTGAAAAACTGTTTTTT,CASSEDGGASEKLFF
TRBV6-5,TRBJ1-1,few,NA,TGTGCCAGCAGTTACACCAAGCACACTGAAGCTTTCTTT,CASSYTKHTEAFF
TRBV4-2,TRBJ1-1,NA,NA,TGTGCCAGCAGCCAAGAATTTATTGCAGTTAAGAACACTGAAGCTTTCTTT,CASSQEFIAVKNTEAFF
TRBV12-5,TRBJ2-1,NA,NA,TGTGCTAGTGGTTTGTCATACTCGTACAGCTACAATGAGCAGTTCTTC,CASGLSYSYSYNEQFF
TRBV5-4,TRBJ2-7,NA,TRBD2,TGTGCCAGCAGCTTTGGGACTCCGACGGGGGGGGAGCAGTACTTC,CASSFGTPTGGEQYF
TRBV19,TRBJ2-1,NA,NA,TGTGCCAGTTCCCAAAATGAGCAGTTCTTC,CASSQNEQFF
TRBV4-2,TRBJ2-7,NA,NA,TGTGCCAGCAGCCAAGGATTCAGGGGTACCTACGAGCAGTACTTC,CASSQGFRGTYEQYF
TRBV6-1,TRBJ2-7,NA,TRBD2,TGTGCCAGCAGTGATCCGGGACTACTTACCAGCTCCTACGAGCAGTACTTC,CASSDPGLLTSSYEQYF
TRBV6-5,TRBJ1-3,NA,NA,TGTGCCAGCAGTTACTCTTGGGCCGTCGGAAACACCATATATTTT,CASSYSWAVGNTIYF
TRBV6-1,TRBJ1-2,NA,TRBD1,TGTGCCAGCAGTGATGGGACAGGGGTTAACTATGGCTACACCTTC,CASSDGTGVNYGYTF